A single sample gave rise to the 15 T cell receptor beta chains below, sequenced in a study of cytomegalovirus exposure and HLA in healthy donors. 13 Jbeta primers and 60 Vbeta primers were used for the PCR. Profiling relied on immunoSEQ multiplex PCR, and the TCRdb table lists in-frame clones only, not all of them. The sample is made up of 65,000 to 90,000 clones, and the top ten hold 3% to 4% of it. The sample was PBMCs. The receptor source for this set is a female donor in good health and CMV-seropositive.

The chain links TRBV9 to TRBJ2-3; D is possibly TRBD1 (5 bases). The V gene's germline CDR1 is SGDLS and CDR2 YYNGEE. V dropped 0 bases and J dropped 2 bases, with 10 bases sitting between them. CDR3 size: 15 residues. The CDR3 loop reads CASSVGGHPTDTQYF. The CDR3 nucleotides read TGTGCCAGCAGCGTAGGGGGCCACCCCACAGATACGCAGTATTTT.

The genes are TRBV27 and TRBJ1-2; 7 positions match TRBD1. J lost 8 bases, V lost 3 bases, and 12 bases had no gene match. From germline, CDR1 is MNHEY and CDR2 SMNVEV (reference sequence). The CDR3 spans 15 residues. The CDR3 DNA follows: TGTGCCAGCAGTTTGGGGTTAGGAGGGGGCCGAGGCTACACCTTC. This codes for CASSLGLGGGRGYTF.

This chain uses TRBV19 with TRBJ1-1, with 7 bases lining up with TRBD1. The CDR3 totals 14 residues. The V gene end was trimmed by 4 bases and the J gene end by 0 bases; junction bases not matched to a gene: 2. CDR1 and CDR2 from the germline V gene are LNHDA and SQIVND (reference sequence). The CDR3 DNA reads as TGTGCCAGTAGTAAAGGGGGCCTGAACACTGAAGCTTTCTTT. Translated: CASSKGGLNTEAFF.

The chain combines TRBV7-9 with TRBJ1-5; TRBD1 matches 9 bases. The V and J ends lost 2 bases and 5 bases, in that order; junction bases with no gene match: 7. This CDR3 is 16 amino acids long. Germline CDR1 is SEHNR and CDR2 is FQNEAQ (reference sequence). The CDR3, as DNA: TGTGCCAGCAGCTTACCGGGACAGGGTGGGGATCAGCCCCAGCATTTT. This translates into CASSLPGQGGDQPQHF.

The chain joins TRBV19 to TRBJ1-5; D is undetermined. CDR1 is LNHDA, CDR2 SQIVND, per germline (reference sequence). The CDR3 loop spans 15 amino acids. The V end lost 4 bases, the J end lost 7 bases, and 17 bases lay between the germline ends. The CDR3, as DNA: TGTGCCAGTAGTAGAGCCTATGATGAGGGACAGCCCCAGCATTTT. Translation gives CASSRAYDEGQPQHF.

The CDR3 nucleotides read TGCAGCGTTGAAGACGGGGGGGACAGCATCGAGCAGTTCTTC. The encoded protein is CSVEDGGDSIEQFF. The V and J genes are TRBV29-1 and TRBJ2-1; possibly TRBD2 for D (8 bases). The germline gives CDR1 SQVTM, CDR2 ANQGSEA. Trimming stripped 0 bases from V and 10 bases from J, with 16 bases between. The CDR3 spans 14 residues.

V usage is TRBV19 and J usage is TRBJ1-1; D might be TRBD1 (6 bases). V was shortened by 2 bases and J by 4 bases, with 11 bases between the two germline ends. Germline V gene lookup returns CDR1 LNHDA and CDR2 SQIVND (reference sequence). The CDR3 covers 14 residues. This chain's CDR3 is CASSIMGASTEAFF. The CDR3 DNA is TGTGCCAGTAGTATAATGGGGGCCAGCACTGAAGCTTTCTTT.

This chain links TRBV6-5 with TRBJ1-2, with 10 bases fitting TRBD1. V shed 6 bases and J 4 bases; nucleotides not matched to a gene: 5. The CDR3 has 14 residues. Germline V gene sequence: CDR1 MNHEY, CDR2 SVGAGI. The CDR3 here is CASSPGTGVYGYTF. The DNA of the CDR3 is TGTGCCAGCAGCCCCGGGACAGGGGTCTATGGCTACACCTTC.

This CDR3 reads CASSTRDSSYEQYF. DNA for the CDR3: TGTGCCAGCAGTACCCGGGACAGTAGCTACGAGCAGTACTTC. The rearrangement joins TRBV6-5 to TRBJ2-7; the match to TRBD1 covers 7 bases. In germline, CDR1 is MNHEY, CDR2 SVGAGI. V shed 5 bases and J 3 bases; nucleotides not matched to a gene: 7. The CDR3 spans 14 residues.

For this clone: At one of its ends the junction is not consistent with the germline gene, which may arise from a read error. The V call is TRBV7-7, the J call TRBJ2-7; D gene unclear. The germline V gene encodes CDR1 SSHAT and CDR2 FNYEAQ (reference sequence). The CDR3 spans 13 residues. As DNA, the CDR3 is TGTGCTAGCAGCAGTGCAGAGGCCGGCGAGCAGTACTTC. Translating it yields CASSSAEAGEQYF.

The chain recombines TRBV15 with TRBJ1-5; 9 positions agree with TRBD1. The CDR3 consists of 17 residues. Germline loops: CDR1 LNHNV, CDR2 YYDKDF (reference sequence). The junction had 11 bases not matched to a gene; V was cut back by 2 bases and J by 6 bases. DNA of the CDR3: TGTGCCACCAGCAGAAGGCCGGGACAGGGCCTAAGTCAGCCCCAGCATTTT. Amino acids: CATSRRPGQGLSQPQHF.

This chain links TRBV19 with TRBJ1-4; TRBD1 aligns across 8 bases. This CDR3 contains 13 residues. Germline CDR1 and CDR2: LNHDA and SQIVND (reference sequence). The J segment lost 7 bases and the V segment lost 7 bases, leaving 5 bases of the junction unmatched. In DNA, the CDR3 is TGTGCCAGTACCATGGACAGGGCTGAAAAACTGTTTTTT. It codes for CASTMDRAEKLFF.

V usage is TRBV19 and J usage is TRBJ2-3, with D perhaps TRBD2 (7 bases). V lost 3 bases and J lost 6, with 22 bases in between. The CDR3 length is 17 residues. Looked up from germline, CDR1 is LNHDA and CDR2 is SQIVND (reference sequence). CDR3 protein: CASSIGRGLTYRDTQYF. CDR3 nucleotide sequence: TGTGCCAGTAGTATCGGGCGGGGGCTAACCTATAGGGATACGCAGTATTTT.

Comment on this clone: A junction boundary mismatches the germline segment, possibly from a read error. The chain couples TRBV14 to TRBJ2-7; D gene uncertain. Germline V CDR1 and CDR2: SGHDN, FVKESK. The CDR3 contains 11 residues. CDR3 bases: TGTGCCAGAAGCCAATACTACGAGCAGTACTTC. This encodes CARSQYYEQYF. The full variable domain, its missing parts supplied by reference TRBV14 and TRBJ2-7, is EAGVTQFPSHSVIEKGQTVTLRCDPISGHDNLYWYRRVMGKEIKFLLHFVKESKQDESGMPNNRFLAERTGGTYSTLKVQPAELEDSGVYFCARSQYYEQYFGPGTRLTVT.

The V gene is TRBV19, the J gene TRBJ1-2; maybe TRBD1 (6 bases). CDR3 length: 15 amino acids. In germline, CDR1 is LNHDA, CDR2 SQIVND (reference sequence). Trimming cost V 3 bases and J 3 bases, with 14 bases left between them. The CDR3 nucleotides are TGTGCCAGTAGTATCCTCACAGGGCTGGACTATGGCTACACCTTC. Translating it yields CASSILTGLDYGYTF.